One T cell receptor beta chain is described in this entry. Trimming cost V 5 bases and J 1 base, with 19 bases left between them. Per germline, CDR1 SGHNT and CDR2 YYREEE (reference sequence). CDR3 length equals 16 residues. These data come from a study of blood T cell repertoires in COVID-19. Study-level background: Samples of COVID-19 (acute and convalescent) were obtained from the United States, Italy and Spain. PBMCs, B-cell-depleted T cells, or T cells provided the cDNA or gDNA that made up the material.

In the authors' workflow: Estimated nucleated cell counts came from reference gene primer amplification. The assay was immunoSEQ multiplex PCR, and TCRdb's table has in-frame clones only and misses some. The D gene and trimming were derived from the DNA, and the V and J assignments and clone size from that table. The table shows tens of thousands of clones, with approximately 90% occurring only once. The TCR comes from a woman between 65 and 79 years old with acute or convalescent COVID-19. This sequence joins TRBV5-4 and TRBJ2-7; possible D gene TRBD2, 6 bases. The sequenced material came from peripheral blood. The CDR3, as DNA: TGTGCCAGCAGTCCCGGGGGAGCGGCGATATCCTACGAGCAGTACTTC. Amino acids: CASSPGGAAISYEQYF.